A selection of T cell receptor beta chains follows, all from one sample in a study of identical twins. From the 5' RACE reads, TCRdb called clonotypes with MiXCR, one entry per CDR3 protein. The table has approximately 890,000 distinct CDR3 sequences, roughly an eighth seen once; the top ten hold about 1.5%. These data are also associated with another study on yellow fever vaccine responses in identical twins.

The sequencing input was PBMCs. Source of these receptors: a woman younger than 30 in good health. The CDR3 runs from the conserved cysteine through the conserved F or W. D genes are given only for firm matches. The size field is filled for only some rows; it gives once, few, many or a size class.

CDR3 DNA: TGCGCCAGCAGCCAGACTAGCGGGAGTTTCGAGACCCAGTACTTC
CDR3 protein: CASSQTSGSFETQYF
clone size: many
D gene: TRBD2
J gene: TRBJ2-5
V gene: TRBV4-1

CDR3 DNA: TGTGCCAGCAGTCCCAGTAGCGGCCTTGCCAATGAGCAGTTCTTC
CDR3 protein: CASSPSSGLANEQFF
clone size: NA
D gene: NA
J gene: TRBJ2-1
V gene: TRBV6-1

CDR3 DNA: TGTGCCAGCGGGACAGGGCCTGATTCACCCCTCCACTTT
CDR3 protein: CASGTGPDSPLHF
clone size: NA
D gene: TRBD1
J gene: TRBJ1-6
V gene: TRBV6-1

CDR3 DNA: TGCGCCAGCAGCTTCAGCGGGAAGATGGAGACCCAGTACTTC
CDR3 protein: CASSFSGKMETQYF
clone size: NA
D gene: TRBD2
J gene: TRBJ2-5
V gene: TRBV5-1

CDR3 DNA: TGTGCCAGCAGTTCCCCAGGACAGGGGAAAGAGACCCAGTACTTC
CDR3 protein: CASSSPGQGKETQYF
clone size: many
D gene: TRBD1
J gene: TRBJ2-5
V gene: TRBV6-5

CDR3 DNA: TGTGCCAGCAGTCTGGGCCGTCCTGGCACCGGGGAGCTGTTTTTT
CDR3 protein: CASSLGRPGTGELFF
clone size: NA
D gene: NA
J gene: TRBJ2-2
V gene: TRBV6-1

CDR3 DNA: TGTGCCAGCAGCTTAGAATGGGGCGCCTACAATGAGCAGTTCTTC
CDR3 protein: CASSLEWGAYNEQFF
clone size: once
D gene: NA
J gene: TRBJ2-1
V gene: TRBV7-7

CDR3 DNA: TGTGCCAGCAGCTTAATGGGACTAGCGGGGAGCTCCTACGAGCAGTACTTC
CDR3 protein: CASSLMGLAGSSYEQYF
clone size: few
D gene: TRBD2
J gene: TRBJ2-7
V gene: TRBV7-8

CDR3 DNA: TGTGCCAGCCTAAGAAAACCGGGACAGGGTTATGAAAAACTGTTTTTT
CDR3 protein: CASLRKPGQGYEKLFF
clone size: NA
D gene: TRBD1
J gene: TRBJ1-4
V gene: TRBV6-1

CDR3 DNA: TGCAGTGCTCATACAGCGGTAAGCTCCTACAATGAGCAGTTCTTC
CDR3 protein: CSAHTAVSSYNEQFF
clone size: few
D gene: NA
J gene: TRBJ2-1
V gene: TRBV20-1

CDR3 DNA: TGCTGTGCTAGAGATATAGCGCGAGGACAGACTAATGAAAAACTGTTTTTT
CDR3 protein: CCARDIARGQTNEKLFF
clone size: NA
D gene: NA
J gene: TRBJ1-4
V gene: TRBV20-1

CDR3 DNA: TGCAGTGCTTCTAGCGGGAGGGCCTCGGGTGAGCAGTTCTTC
CDR3 protein: CSASSGRASGEQFF
clone size: few
D gene: TRBD2
J gene: TRBJ2-1
V gene: TRBV20-1

CDR3 DNA: TGTGCCAGCAGCTACTATGGGGGGAGGGAGGGCCGATTCGGGCAGTTCTTC
CDR3 protein: CASSYYGGREGRFGQFF
clone size: few
D gene: TRBD2
J gene: TRBJ2-1
V gene: TRBV14

CDR3 DNA: TGTGCCAGCAGGTCAGCCAACTCGGGAAACACCATATATTTT
CDR3 protein: CASRSANSGNTIYF
clone size: NA
D gene: NA
J gene: TRBJ1-3
V gene: TRBV6-1

CDR3 DNA: TGTGCCAGCAGTGAAATTCAGGGGGCGTACCAAGAGACCCAGTACTTC
CDR3 protein: CASSEIQGAYQETQYF
clone size: few
D gene: TRBD1
J gene: TRBJ2-5
V gene: TRBV6-1

CDR3 DNA: TGCGCCAGCAGCCAAGACCTAGCGGGAAGTTCAGGGGCCAACGTCCTGACTTTC
CDR3 protein: CASSQDLAGSSGANVLTF
clone size: few
D gene: TRBD2
J gene: TRBJ2-6
V gene: TRBV4-1